Listed below are T cell receptor beta chains from one sample, sequenced in a study of cytomegalovirus exposure and HLA in healthy donors. Sequencing used immunoSEQ multiplex PCR; TCRdb keeps in-frame clones, though not all of them. The top ten hold about 4.8% of the sample, which has about 190,000 clones, under 80% seen once. The specimen sequenced was PBMCs. The receptors derive from a man between 25 and 39 years old in good health and CMV-seropositive. CDR3s include the opening cysteine and the closing phenylalanine or tryptophan. A D gene is named only where the DNA matches it firmly. Some rows have no size entry. The others give once, few or many, or a class for an expanded clone.

j_call v_call d_call clone_size cdr3_nt cdr3_aa
TRBJ2-3 TRBV20-1 - - TGCAGTGCTAGATCCGGGGATACGCAGTATTTT CSARSGDTQYF
TRBJ2-1 TRBV11-2 TRBD2 - TGTGCCAGCAACCCGGGGGGCGGGAGGGCCGGAGGGCAGTTCTTC CASNPGGGRAGGQFF
TRBJ2-5 TRBV2 TRBD2 - TGTGCCAGCAGGGGGATAAGCGGGGGGGCTAAGACCCAGTACTTC CASRGISGGAKTQYF
TRBJ1-4 TRBV6-5 TRBD1 - TGTGCCAGCAGTCCCGACAGGGGAAATGAAAAACTGTTTTTT CASSPDRGNEKLFF
TRBJ2-2 TRBV30 TRBD2 - TGTGCCCAATGGGAGGGGCACGGGGAGCTGTTTTTT CAQWEGHGELFF
TRBJ1-5 TRBV19 TRBD1 - TGTGCCAGTCAATCCAGTCCCAGGGGGTTACAGCCCCAGCATTTT CASQSSPRGLQPQHF
TRBJ1-4 TRBV11-2 - - TGTGCCAGCAGCCGGGTGTCGGCTAATGAAAAACTGTTTTTT CASSRVSANEKLFF
TRBJ2-1 TRBV6-5 TRBD2 - TGTGCCAGCAGTTACTCGCGGCTAGCGGGAGGGTGTGAGCAGTTCTTC CASSYSRLAGGCEQFF
TRBJ1-1 TRBV6-1 - - TGTGCCAGCAGCCTCGCCGGGGAGAGGACTGAAGCTTTCTTT CASSLAGERTEAFF
TRBJ2-7 TRBV6-1 TRBD1 once TGTGCCAGCAGTCTTAGACAGGGCTTCAACGAGCAGTACTTC CASSLRQGFNEQYF
TRBJ1-1 TRBV7-2 TRBD1 - TGTGCCAGCAGCCACACGGACAGGTCGAACACTGAAGCTTTCTTT CASSHTDRSNTEAFF
TRBJ2-7 TRBV19 TRBD2 few TGTGCCAGTAGTCCCAGCGGGGGGAGCTCCTACGAGCAGTACTTC CASSPSGGSSYEQYF
TRBJ2-2 TRBV5-1 - - TGCGCCAGCAGCTTGGACAGCACCGGGGAGCTGTTTTTT CASSLDSTGELFF
TRBJ1-1 TRBV10-2 TRBD1 - TGCGCCAGCAGTGGACAGGGTGGCACTGAAGCTTTCTTT CASSGQGGTEAFF
TRBJ2-2 TRBV5-6 TRBD2 - TGTGCCAGCAGCCTTGGACTAGCGGGGTACACCGGGGAGCTGTTTTTT CASSLGLAGYTGELFF
TRBJ2-2 TRBV18 TRBD2 - TGTGCCAGCTCAGCCTCTAGCGGGGGCACCGGGGAGCTGTTTTTT CASSASSGGTGELFF
TRBJ2-7 TRBV5-6 TRBD1 medium-sized TGTGCCAGCAGCTTGTTGACAGGGGGCTACGAGCAGTACTTC CASSLLTGGYEQYF
TRBJ2-1 TRBV13 TRBD2 - TGTGCCAGCAGATGGACTAGCGGGGGGGGCTCCTACAATGAGCAGTTCTTC CASRWTSGGGSYNEQFF
TRBJ2-7 TRBV6-5 TRBD2 - TGTGCCAGCAGGATGGGGAGGGTAGGGAACTACGAGCAGTACTTC CASRMGRVGNYEQYF
TRBJ2-7 TRBV7-9 TRBD2 - TGTGCCAGCAGCTTGACTAGCGGGGGTTCCTACGAGCAGTACTTC CASSLTSGGSYEQYF
TRBJ1-1 TRBV27 - - TGTGCCAGCAGCTTCCGAGGGGGTGGCACTGAAGCTTTCTTT CASSFRGGGTEAFF
TRBJ2-5 TRBV7-2 TRBD2 - TGTGCCAGCAGCCAACTAGCGAAAGAGACCCAGTACTTC CASSQLAKETQYF
TRBJ2-1 TRBV10-1 TRBD1 - TGCGCCAACCCCCCGGGACAGGGCTCCTACAATGAGCAGTTCTTC CANPPGQGSYNEQFF
TRBJ1-3 TRBV28 TRBD1 - TGTGCCAGCAGTACCTCCGGGACAGCGTTTGGAAACACCATATATTTT CASSTSGTAFGNTIYF
TRBJ2-7 TRBV11-2 TRBD2 - TGTGCCAGCAGCTCGGGACTAGAGGTCCCCGAGCAGTACTTC CASSSGLEVPEQYF
TRBJ1-2 TRBV7-2 - - TGTGCCAGCAGCCCGGGTAAAACGGAGGGTAACTATGGCTACACCTTC CASSPGKTEGNYGYTF
TRBJ1-1 TRBV25-1 - - TGTGCCAGCAGTGAAGGGCTCGGAGAAGCTTTCTTT CASSEGLGEAFF
TRBJ1-1 TRBV6-6 - once TGTGCCAGCAGTCCGGGGAACACTGAAGCTTTCTTT CASSPGNTEAFF
TRBJ2-5 TRBV30 - - TGTGCCTGGAGAGGGGGTGGAGAGACCCAGTACTTC CAWRGGGETQYF
TRBJ2-5 TRBV9 - - TGTGCCAGCAGCTTAAATCCGGGGGATACCCAGTACTTC CASSLNPGDTQYF
TRBJ2-2 TRBV28 - - TGTGCCAGCAGTTTACCCCGGGTTAGTGACACCGGGGAGCTGTTTTTT CASSLPRVSDTGELFF
TRBJ2-1 TRBV29-1 TRBD1 - TGCAGCGGTAAACGGGGACAGGGTAGCAATGAGCAGTTCTTC CSGKRGQGSNEQFF
TRBJ1-4 TRBV11-2 - - TGTGCCAGCAGCCCACTCGGGGGGGCCAGTGAAAAACTGTTTTTT CASSPLGGASEKLFF
TRBJ2-3 TRBV5-1 TRBD2 - TGCGCCAGCAGCTCCGGGACTAGCGGAGATACGCAGTATTTT CASSSGTSGDTQYF
TRBJ2-7 TRBV28 - once TGTGCCAGCCTGCAGGGAGGCTCCTACGAGCAGTACTTC CASLQGGSYEQYF
TRBJ2-7 TRBV19 TRBD1 - TGTGCCAGTAGTATACTCCCCGGGACAGGGCGTGAGCAGTACTTC CASSILPGTGREQYF
TRBJ2-3 TRBV30 TRBD2 few TGTGCCTGGGAGATACGGGAGGGCCTGAATACGCAGTATTTT CAWEIREGLNTQYF
TRBJ1-1 TRBV5-1 TRBD1 - TGCGCCAGCAGCTCAGCAGGGGGCGCCCCCCCTGAAGCTTTCTTT CASSSAGGAPPEAFF
TRBJ2-7 TRBV14 TRBD2 - TGTGCCAGCAGTCATAGTACTAGCGGGAACTACGAGCAGTACTTC CASSHSTSGNYEQYF
TRBJ2-2 TRBV15 TRBD2 - TGTGCCACCGACGGGACTAGCGGGGGATCGAACACCGGGGAGCTGTTTTTT CATDGTSGGSNTGELFF
TRBJ2-7 TRBV10-3 TRBD1 - TGTGCCATCAGTGGAGGAGGACAGGGTGGGTGGTACGAGCAGTACTTC CAISGGGQGGWYEQYF
TRBJ2-3 TRBV9 TRBD2 once TGTGCCAGCAGCGCCGGGACTAGGGGATTCACAGATACGCAGTATTTT CASSAGTRGFTDTQYF
TRBJ2-3 TRBV6-1 TRBD1 - TGTGCCAGCAGTGAGGGGGTAAGACAGGGTCCCACAGATACGCAGTATTTT CASSEGVRQGPTDTQYF
TRBJ2-1 TRBV29-1 TRBD2 - TGCAGCGTATCCCTGGCGGGGGCCTACAATGAGCAGTTCTTC CSVSLAGAYNEQFF
TRBJ2-2 TRBV30 - - TGTGCCTGGAAGACTAACACCGGGGAGCTGTTTTTT CAWKTNTGELFF
TRBJ1-2 TRBV6-5 TRBD1 - TGTGCCAGCAGCGAACAAAGGACAGGGGTGGGCTACACCTTC CASSEQRTGVGYTF
TRBJ1-5 TRBV7-9 - few TGTGCCAGCAGCCATACAGGGCGCAATCAGCCCCAGCATTTT CASSHTGRNQPQHF
TRBJ1-2 TRBV6-6 - once TGTGCCAGCAGCCCCAGAACTAACTATGGCTACACCTTC CASSPRTNYGYTF
TRBJ2-7 TRBV7-2 TRBD2 once TGTGCCAGCAGCCCTACTAGCGGGAGCAACTACGAGCAGTACTTC CASSPTSGSNYEQYF
TRBJ2-3 TRBV13 - - TGTGCCAGCAGTCAACTCCGGGGAACCACAGATACGCAGTATTTT CASSQLRGTTDTQYF
TRBJ1-2 TRBV9 - - TGTGCCAGCAGCGTAGATTCCAGGGAAAGGATGGGTGGCTACACCTTC CASSVDSRERMGGYTF
TRBJ2-5 TRBV19 TRBD2 - TGTGCCAGTAGCCCTCGACTAGCGGGAGGGGGAGAGACCCAGTACTTC CASSPRLAGGGETQYF
TRBJ2-1 TRBV2 TRBD2 - TGTGCCACAGCCACTAGCGGGGAGAATGAGCAGTTCTTC CATATSGENEQFF
TRBJ2-7 TRBV28 TRBD1 - TGTGCCAGCAGTTACAACCCAGACAGGGGAGGGTACTTC CASSYNPDRGGYF